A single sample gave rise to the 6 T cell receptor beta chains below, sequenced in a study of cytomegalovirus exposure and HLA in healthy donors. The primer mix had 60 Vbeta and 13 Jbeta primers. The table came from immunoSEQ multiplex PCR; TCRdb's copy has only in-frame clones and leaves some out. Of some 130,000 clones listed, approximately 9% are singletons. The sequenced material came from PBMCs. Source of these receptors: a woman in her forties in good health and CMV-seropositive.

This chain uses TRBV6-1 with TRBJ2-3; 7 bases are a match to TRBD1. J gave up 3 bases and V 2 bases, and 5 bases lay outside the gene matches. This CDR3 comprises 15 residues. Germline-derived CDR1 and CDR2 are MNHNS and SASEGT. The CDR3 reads CASSEPGTVTDTQYF. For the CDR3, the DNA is TGTGCCAGCAGTGAACCCGGGACAGTAACAGATACGCAGTATTTT.

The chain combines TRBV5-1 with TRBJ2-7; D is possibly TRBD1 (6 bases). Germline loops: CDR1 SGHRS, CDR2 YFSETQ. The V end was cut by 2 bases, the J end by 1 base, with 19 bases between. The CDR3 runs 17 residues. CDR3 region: CASSFEATDRISYEQYF. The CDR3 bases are TGCGCCAGCAGCTTTGAGGCAACGGACAGAATTTCCTACGAGCAGTACTTC.

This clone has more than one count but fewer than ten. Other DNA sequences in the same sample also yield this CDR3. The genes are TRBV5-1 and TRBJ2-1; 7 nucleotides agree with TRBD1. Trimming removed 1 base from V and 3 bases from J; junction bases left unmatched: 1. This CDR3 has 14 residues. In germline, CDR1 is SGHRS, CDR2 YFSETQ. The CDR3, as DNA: TGCGCCAGCAGCTTGCGGGACAGCTACAATGAGCAGTTCTTC. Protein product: CASSLRDSYNEQFF.

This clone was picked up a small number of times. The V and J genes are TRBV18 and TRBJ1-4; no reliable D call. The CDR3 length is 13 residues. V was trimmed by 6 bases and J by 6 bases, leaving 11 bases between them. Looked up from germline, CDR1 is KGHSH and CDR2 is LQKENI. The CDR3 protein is CASSNDGYEKLFF. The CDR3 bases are TGTGCCAGCTCGAATGACGGGTATGAAAAACTGTTTTTT.

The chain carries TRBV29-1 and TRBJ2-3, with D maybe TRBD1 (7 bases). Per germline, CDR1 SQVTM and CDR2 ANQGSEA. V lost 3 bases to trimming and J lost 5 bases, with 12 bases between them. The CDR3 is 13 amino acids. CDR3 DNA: TGCAGCGTTGAGGAGGGGGCGGGAGATACGCAGTATTTT. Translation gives CSVEEGAGDTQYF.

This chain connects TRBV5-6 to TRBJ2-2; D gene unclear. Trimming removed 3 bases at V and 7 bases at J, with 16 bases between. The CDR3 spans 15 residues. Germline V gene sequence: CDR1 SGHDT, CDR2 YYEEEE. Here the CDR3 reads CASSSIGSAGGELFF. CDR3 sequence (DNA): TGTGCCAGCAGCTCCATCGGCAGCGCCGGCGGGGAGCTGTTTTTT.